A single sample gave rise to the 20 T cell receptor beta chains below, sequenced in a study of PD-L1 blockade in urothelial cancer. The table came from immunoSEQ multiplex PCR; TCRdb's copy has only in-frame clones and leaves some out. Seen here are tens of thousands of clones, 80% to 90% observed once, and the top ten hold 6.8%. Stated time point: pretreatment peripheral blood. The input for sequencing was PBMCs, taken around atezolizumab (anti-PD-L1) treatment. The receptors originated from a man in his 60s with urothelial cancer.

The chain joins TRBV7-3 to TRBJ2-7; TRBD2 might be the D (6 bases). V dropped 5 bases and J dropped 3 bases, with 14 bases sitting between them. CDR3 length: 14 residues. Germline V gene sequence: CDR1 SGHTA, CDR2 FQGTGA. The CDR3 DNA sequence: TGTGCCAGCAGCCTAGGGGTGGGGGGCTACGAGCAGTACTTC. Amino acids: CASSLGVGGYEQYF.

V is TRBV19 and J is TRBJ2-2; no clear D gene. With 4 bases removed from V and 4 bases from J, the gap between germline ends came to 16 bases. In germline, CDR1 is LNHDA, CDR2 SQIVND (reference sequence). The length of the CDR3 is 16 residues. CDR3 sequence reads: CASSTPPQLSTGELFF. CDR3 nucleotide sequence: TGTGCCAGTAGTACACCGCCTCAACTGAGCACCGGGGAGCTGTTTTTT. Full variable domain (rest looked up from reference TRBV19 and TRBJ2-2): DGGITQSPKYLFRKEGQNVTLSCEQNLNHDAMYWYRQDPGQGLRLIYYSQIVNDFQKGDIAEGYSVSREKKESFPLTVTSAQKNPTAFYLCASSTPPQLSTGELFFGEGSRLTVL.

The chain links TRBV27 to TRBJ2-4; D is possibly TRBD1 (5 bases). CDR1 is MNHEY and CDR2 is SMNVEV in the germline V gene (reference sequence). V dropped 3 bases and J dropped 0 bases, with 15 bases sitting between them. The CDR3 contains 17 residues. The CDR3 protein is CASSFSPRAKAKNIQYF. The CDR3 nucleotides are TGTGCCAGCAGTTTCTCCCCCAGGGCCAAAGCCAAAAACATTCAGTACTTC.

This clone has more than one count but fewer than ten. The chain carries TRBV7-9 and TRBJ2-7; maybe TRBD2 (6 bases). Germline CDR1 and CDR2: SEHNR and FQNEAQ (reference sequence). The CDR3 runs to 15 residues. V dropped 4 bases and J dropped 3 bases, with 16 bases sitting between them. CDR3 nucleotides: TGTGCCAGCAGCTCATCCGGGACTGGCCTCTACGAGCAGTACTTC. Protein sequence: CASSSSGTGLYEQYF.

This clone has just a few counts. The chain links TRBV19 to TRBJ2-6, with D tentatively TRBD1 (5 bases). CDR3 length: 16 amino acids. Trimming shortened V by 5 bases and J by 2 bases, and 13 bases separated the two germline ends. Germline V gene data show CDR1 as LNHDA and CDR2 as SQIVND (reference sequence). DNA of the CDR3: TGTGCCAGTAGTGGTACAGGTGGCACTGGGGCCAACGTCCTGACTTTC. It is translated as CASSGTGGTGANVLTF. Full variable domain (missing parts from reference TRBV19 and TRBJ2-6): DGGITQSPKYLFRKEGQNVTLSCEQNLNHDAMYWYRQDPGQGLRLIYYSQIVNDFQKGDIAEGYSVSREKKESFPLTVTSAQKNPTAFYLCASSGTGGTGANVLTFGAGSRLTVL.

V is TRBV6-5 and J is TRBJ1-1, with D maybe TRBD1 (5 bases). CDR3 length: 16 amino acids. With 0 bases removed from V and 5 bases from J, the gap between germline ends came to 16 bases. Looked up from germline, CDR1 is MNHEY and CDR2 is SVGAGI. CDR3 nucleotide sequence: TGTGCCAGCAGTTACTCCCAGGGTAGTTTAAAAACTGAAGCTTTCTTT. Its protein product is CASSYSQGSLKTEAFF.

A few counts support this clone. The V gene is TRBV2, the J gene TRBJ1-6; the D gene is possibly TRBD1 (6 bases). Trimming cost V 5 bases and J 4 bases, with 9 bases left between them. This CDR3 region has 14 residues. Germline V CDR1 and CDR2: SNHLY, FYNNEI. CDR3 nucleotides: TGTGCCAGCAGTCAGCAGGGGTATAATTCACCCCTCCACTTT. This translates into CASSQQGYNSPLHF. The full variable domain, rest sourced from reference TRBV2 and TRBJ1-6, is EPEVTQTPSHQVTQMGQEVILRCVPISNHLYFYWYRQILGQKVEFLVSFYNNEISEKSEIFDDQFSVERPDGSNFTLKIRSTKLEDSAMYFCASSQQGYNSPLHFGNGTRLTVT.

In regard to this clone: An end of the junction differs from the germline gene, which may be a read error. The V and J genes are TRBV7-2 and TRBJ2-1, with 11 bases matching TRBD2. CDR1 and CDR2 (germline): SGHTA, FQGNSA. The CDR3 is made up of 15 amino acids. For the CDR3, the DNA is TGTGCCAGCAGCGTAGCGGGGGGGCTTTACAATGAGCAGTTCTTC. Protein: CASSVAGGLYNEQFF.

V gene TRBV6-1 combines with J gene TRBJ1-2; D gene unclear. The length of the CDR3 is 14 residues. V was cut by 6 bases and J by 0 bases, with 11 bases left in between. Germline V gene sequence: CDR1 MNHNS, CDR2 SASEGT. The CDR3 region is CASRYRLTNYGYTF. CDR3 coding DNA: TGTGCCAGCAGATACAGACTAACTAACTATGGCTACACCTTC.

The CDR3 loop reads CASSEAEFNQGIRNTIYF. DNA for the CDR3: TGTGCCAGCAGTGAAGCGGAGTTTAATCAGGGGATCCGAAACACCATATATTTT. The chain uses TRBV2 and TRBJ1-3; tentative D call: TRBD1 (6 bases). Per germline, CDR1 SNHLY and CDR2 FYNNEI. The V gene lost 0 bases and the J gene lost 5 bases, with 20 bases spanning the gap. This CDR3 is built from 18 residues.

The genes are TRBV2 and TRBJ1-1; possibly TRBD1 for D (5 bases). CDR3 size: 13 residues. Between the trimmed V and J ends, which lost 10 bases and 2 bases, there was a span of 14 bases. Germline V gene sequence: CDR1 SNHLY, CDR2 FYNNEI. CDR3 coding DNA: TGTGCCACCCGAGTCCAGGGTAACACTGAAGCTTTCTTT. Protein sequence: CATRVQGNTEAFF.

V usage is TRBV6-6 and J usage is TRBJ1-6, with 8 nucleotides matching TRBD1. Trimming cost V 6 bases and J 6 bases; bases outside gene matches: 4. CDR1 and CDR2 (germline): MNHNY, SVGAGI (reference sequence). This CDR3 region has 14 residues. DNA of the CDR3: TGTGCCAGCAGGCAGGGGGCCATTAATTCACCCCTCCACTTT. As protein: CASRQGAINSPLHF.

The chain employs TRBV6-6 and TRBJ2-5; tentatively, D is TRBD1 (6 bases). This CDR3 region has 15 residues. V was pared by 0 bases and J by 0 bases, with 8 bases between. Germline CDR1 MNHNY, CDR2 SVGAGI (reference sequence). The CDR3 loop reads CASSYSRGYQETQYF. The CDR3 DNA reads TGTGCCAGCAGTTACTCAAGGGGGTACCAAGAGACCCAGTACTTC.

The rearrangement joins TRBV5-4 to TRBJ2-4; tentative D call: TRBD2 (7 bases). The CDR3 runs 15 residues. Trimming shortened V by 4 bases and J by 1 base, and 12 bases separated the two germline ends. Per germline, CDR1 SGHNT and CDR2 YYREEE (reference sequence). The CDR3 nucleotides are TGTGCCAGCAGCCAGGGGAGGGGGGCCAAAAACATTCAGTACTTC. It is translated as CASSQGRGAKNIQYF. Full variable domain (missing parts from reference TRBV5-4 and TRBJ2-4): ETGVTQSPTHLIKTRGQQVTLRCSSQSGHNTVSWYQQALGQGPQFIFQYYREEENGRGNFPPRFSGLQFPNYSSELNVNALELDDSALYLCASSQGRGAKNIQYFGAGTRLSVL.

The chain uses TRBV6-6 and TRBJ2-2; weak D call: TRBD1 (6 bases). V was shortened by 6 bases and J by 1 base, with 6 bases between the two germline ends. CDR3 length: 13 residues. The germline gives CDR1 MNHNY, CDR2 SVGAGI (reference sequence). CDR3 nucleotide sequence: TGTGCCAGCAGAGGGGGGAACACCGGGGAGCTGTTTTTT. This codes for CASRGGNTGELFF.

The chain combines TRBV28 with TRBJ2-2; D call uncertain. The ends were cut back, 3 bases at V and 1 base at J, with 6 bases in the middle. The germline V gene has CDR1 MDHEN and CDR2 SYDVKM. This CDR3 region has 14 residues. CDR3 protein: CASSLGQNTGELFF. CDR3 in DNA: TGTGCCAGCAGTTTGGGCCAGAACACCGGGGAGCTGTTTTTT.

This chain uses TRBV4-1 with TRBJ1-2, with 12 bases that match TRBD1. This CDR3 region has 16 residues. Trimming took 2 bases from V and 7 from J; bases not matched to a gene: 8. CDR1 MGHRA and CDR2 YSYEKL come from the germline V gene. CDR3 bases: TGCGCCAGCAGCCAAAACCGGGACAGGGGGCGCCTTGGCTACACCTTC. It translates to CASSQNRDRGRLGYTF.

V usage is TRBV13 and J usage is TRBJ2-1; 8 bases line up with TRBD2. J was trimmed by 4 bases and V by 9 bases; bases with no gene match: 11. Germline CDR1 is PRHDT and CDR2 is FYEKMQ (reference sequence). This CDR3 contains 15 residues. The CDR3 DNA reads TGTGCCAGTCTAACGAGCGGGGGCCAATACAATGAGCAGTTCTTC. Amino acid sequence: CASLTSGGQYNEQFF.

The chain links TRBV18 to TRBJ2-3; 16 bases line up with TRBD2. V shed 2 bases and J 5 bases; nucleotides not matched to a gene: 4. CDR3 length: 17 residues. The germline V gene has CDR1 KGHSH and CDR2 LQKENI. Written as DNA, the CDR3 is TGTGCCAGCTCACCAGGGACTAGCGGGGGGGCCGGAGATACGCAGTATTTT. It is translated as CASSPGTSGGAGDTQYF.

As DNA, the CDR3 is TGCGCCAGCAGCTTGGGACAGGGGGCCTCCTACGAGCAGTACTTC. Encoded protein: CASSLGQGASYEQYF. This rearrangement joins TRBV5-1 to TRBJ2-7; 10 bases fit TRBD1. Germline CDR1 SGHRS, CDR2 YFSETQ. The CDR3 consists of 15 residues. V dropped 0 bases and J dropped 0; count of bases not matched to a gene: 0.